Presented here are 26 T cell receptor beta chains from one specimen sequenced in a study of prognosis after radiotherapy for stage I lung cancer. TCR beta CDR3 amplification from genomic DNA was performed by two-round multiplex PCR. Used in first-round PCR were primers specific to each TRBV and TRBJ gene. MiXCR, applied by TCRdb to the multiplex PCR reads, yields one record per CDR3 protein. The profile shows over 11,000 distinct CDR3 sequences, 55% to 65% of them singletons. The specimen was PBMCs, collected before or after stereotactic body radiation therapy (not recorded which). All receptors come from a donor at least 50 years old with non-small cell lung cancer.

This clonotype was detected ten times or more. The chain uses TRBV18 and TRBJ1-5; D remains ambiguous. The V end was cut by 2 bases, the J end by 5 bases, with 16 bases between. Germline-derived CDR1 and CDR2 are KGHSH and LQKENI. The CDR3 totals 16 residues. CDR3 DNA: TGTGCCAGCTCACCAAACCTTGGCGAAGGCGATCAGCCCCAGCATTTT. Protein: CASSPNLGEGDQPQHF.

The table lists this clonotype with many counts. This may be a read error: a much more frequent sequence differs by one nucleotide. This chain uses TRBV27 with TRBJ2-5; possibly TRBD1 for D (5 bases). The CDR3 length is 14 residues. The V and J ends lost 5 bases and 4 bases respectively, with 14 bases between them. The germline gives CDR1 MNHEY, CDR2 SMNVEV (reference sequence). CDR3 DNA: TGTGCCAGCAGTGCCTCCATGGGGCGAGAGACCCAGTACTTC. This encodes CASSASMGRETQYF.

This clonotype was seen ten or more times. The V gene is TRBV6-4, the J gene TRBJ2-4, with TRBD2 identical over 7 bases. Trimming cost V 0 bases and J 2 bases; bases outside gene matches: 13. The germline V gene has CDR1 MRHNA and CDR2 SNTAGT. CDR3 length: 19 residues. CDR3 protein: CASSDSGGVGVYPKNIQYF. CDR3 nucleotide sequence: TGTGCCAGCAGTGACTCGGGAGGGGTCGGGGTGTATCCCAAAAACATTCAGTACTTC.

By share of the sample, this clonotype is medium-sized. The J gene is TRBJ2-5, the V gene TRBV11-3; 16 positions match TRBD2. Germline CDR1 reads SGHNT; CDR2 reads YENEEA. V lost 5 bases to trimming and J lost 5 bases; unmatched junction nucleotides: 5. The CDR3 extends over 16 amino acids. CDR3 residues: CASSAGTSGRAETQYF. CDR3 DNA: TGTGCCAGCAGCGCCGGGACTAGCGGGAGGGCGGAGACCCAGTACTTC.

This clonotype is termed medium-sized (0.01 to 0.1%). The chain joins TRBV5-1 to TRBJ2-6; D may be TRBD2 (7 bases). V was trimmed by 2 bases and J by 2 bases, leaving 11 bases between them. Germline V CDR1 and CDR2: SGHRS, YFSETQ. The CDR3 has 16 residues. CDR3 sequence: CASSLGGGAGANVLTF. The CDR3 DNA reads as TGCGCCAGCAGCTTAGGGGGAGGGGCTGGGGCCAACGTCCTGACTTTC.

A word on this clonotype: A far bigger clonotype differs at one base, so this is likely a read error. The genes are TRBV11-2 and TRBJ2-2, with D possibly TRBD2 on 5 matching bases. The CDR3 extends over 15 amino acids. CDR1 is SGHAT, CDR2 FQNNGV, per germline. Trimming left V 3 bases short and J 1 base short, with 9 bases between. The CDR3: CASSFRGRNTGELFF. The CDR3, as DNA: TGTGCCAGCAGCTTCAGAGGGAGGAACACCGGGGAGCTGTTTTTT.

By frequency in the sample, this clonotype is medium-sized. V is TRBV28 and J is TRBJ1-2, with 9 nucleotides matching TRBD1. Trimming took 10 bases from V and 7 from J; bases not matched to a gene: 13. The CDR3 sequence is 14 residues long. Germline V CDR1 and CDR2: MDHEN, SYDVKM. CDR3 residues: CAIGVVQGARGYTF. The CDR3 DNA is TGTGCCATCGGGGTGGTACAGGGGGCGCGTGGCTACACCTTC.

The rearrangement joins TRBV28 to TRBJ2-7; D call uncertain. V shed 5 bases and J shed 7 bases, with 18 bases lying between them. Germline V gives CDR1 MDHEN, CDR2 SYDVKM. This CDR3 has 14 residues. The CDR3 sequence: CASSAPFTLSEQYF. CDR3 nucleotide sequence: TGTGCCAGCAGTGCCCCCTTCACATTGTCAGAGCAGTACTTC.

This clonotype was detected only once. J is TRBJ2-3 and V is TRBV7-6; the match to TRBD2 covers 8 bases. This CDR3 spans 15 amino acids. The V gene end was trimmed by 3 bases and the J gene end by 2 bases; junction bases not matched to a gene: 4. Germline CDR1 is SGHVS and CDR2 is FNYEAQ. The CDR3 loop is CASSLVAGPTDTQYF. CDR3 bases: TGTGCCAGCAGCTTGGTAGCGGGACCCACAGATACGCAGTATTTT.

As for this clonotype: This CDR3 is missing its conserved last phenylalanine or tryptophan, likely due to a read error. This chain connects TRBV4-3 to TRBJ2-3; D is possibly TRBD1 or TRBD2 (5 bases each). This CDR3 is built from 14 residues. CDR1 LGHNA and CDR2 YSLEER come from the germline V gene. V dropped 4 bases and J dropped 2 bases, with 10 bases sitting between them. The DNA of the CDR3 is TGCGCCAGCAGCCCTTGGGGGAACACAGATACGCAGTATCTT. Amino acid sequence: CASSPWGNTDTQYL.

This clonotype was counted at least ten times. V and J are TRBV7-2 and TRBJ1-4; D is possibly TRBD1 (5 bases). The CDR3 totals 13 residues. Germline V lookup: CDR1 SGHTA, CDR2 FQGNSA. Between the trimmed V and J ends, which lost 5 bases and 7 bases, there was a span of 11 bases. CDR3 sequence reads: CASSRRGAEKLFF. In DNA, the CDR3 is TGTGCCAGCAGCCGCCGCGGGGCTGAAAAACTGTTTTTT.

By share, this clonotype ranks as medium-sized. The V gene is TRBV30, the J gene TRBJ2-3, with D perhaps matching TRBD1 or TRBD2 (5 bases each). Trimming took 8 bases from V and 5 from J, leaving 17 bases between them. Germline values: CDR1 GTSNPN, CDR2 SVGIG (reference sequence). This CDR3 has 13 amino acids. The CDR3 DNA reads TGTGCCACCCGGGACCGAAGGGAAGATACGCAGTATTTT. As protein: CATRDRREDTQYF.

This clonotype turned up a few times. Only one base separates this from a far larger clonotype, so it likely reflects a read error. The rearrangement uses TRBV6-4 and TRBJ2-7, with D possibly matching TRBD2 (5 bases). The CDR3 has 16 residues. Germline assignment: CDR1 MRHNA and CDR2 SNTAGT. The CDR3 loop is CASSYSTFGSVDEQYF. The CDR3 nucleotides are TGTGCCAGCAGTTACTCGACCTTTGGGAGTGTCGACGAGCAGTACTTC.

The chain recombines TRBV6-1 with TRBJ2-1; 9 nucleotides agree with TRBD2. This CDR3 is built from 16 residues. After removal of 6 bases from V and 0 bases from J, the junction contained 6 bases not matched to a gene. Per the germline V gene, CDR1 is MNHNS and CDR2 is SASEGT. CDR3 in DNA: TGTGCCAGCAGCCTGACTAGCGGAAGCTCCTACAATGAGCAGTTCTTC. Translation: CASSLTSGSSYNEQFF.

This chain connects TRBV12-3 or TRBV12-4 to TRBJ2-2; 7 bases agree with TRBD1. The CDR3 extends over 14 amino acids. Germline trimming cut 4 bases from V and 4 bases from J; bases unmatched to any gene: 3. The CDR3 spells CASSSGQTTGELFF. The CDR3 bases are TGTGCCAGCAGTTCGGGACAGACCACCGGGGAGCTGTTTTTT.

This clonotype has ten or more counts. This chain connects TRBV7-9 to TRBJ2-5; D not certain. The ends were cut back, 2 bases at V and 2 bases at J, with 9 bases in the middle. Germline loops: CDR1 SEHNR, CDR2 FQNEAQ (reference sequence). This CDR3 contains 14 residues. The DNA for the CDR3 is TGTGCCAGCAGCTTATCGACGCATCAAGAGACCCAGTACTTC. Its protein product is CASSLSTHQETQYF.

The chain couples TRBV24-1 to TRBJ2-1; 7 positions agree with TRBD2. The CDR3 totals 14 residues. Losses at the gene ends were 6 bases for V and 4 bases for J; bases not matched to a gene: 5. Germline CDR1 and CDR2: KGHDR and SFDVKD. The CDR3 coding sequence is TGTGCCACCAGTCAGACTAGCCCATACAATGAGCAGTTCTTC. The encoded protein is CATSQTSPYNEQFF.

This clonotype occurred many times. The CDR3 nucleotides are TGCAGCGTTCGCTCCTACAATGAGCAGTTCTTC. Translation gives CSVRSYNEQFF. V gene TRBV29-1 combines with J gene TRBJ2-1, with D uncertain. V shed 5 bases and J shed 0 bases, with 2 bases lying between them. CDR3 size: 11 residues. The V gene's germline CDR1 is SQVTM and CDR2 ANQGSEA.

Remarks on this clonotype: It differs at one base from a far larger clone, so likely a read error. The chain combines TRBV6-8 with TRBJ2-7; D is uncertain. CDR3 length equals 13 residues. Trimming left V 5 bases short and J 2 bases short, with 10 bases between. Germline-derived CDR1 and CDR2 are MNHGY and SAAAGT. The CDR3, as DNA: TGTGCCAGCAGTCCCGTCAGTACCTACGAGCAGTACTTC. Translating gives CASSPVSTYEQYF.

The chain is built from TRBV5-1 and TRBJ2-7; 8 bases match TRBD2. The CDR3 runs 15 residues. Germline V gene data show CDR1 as SGHRS and CDR2 as YFSETQ. V lost 4 bases to trimming and J lost 3 bases; unmatched junction nucleotides: 9. Here the CDR3 reads CASSLSTGGVYEQYF. The DNA of the CDR3 is TGCGCCAGCAGCCTATCCACGGGAGGGGTCTACGAGCAGTACTTC. Variable domain in full (rest from reference TRBV5-1 and TRBJ2-7): KAGVTQTPRYLIKTRGQQVTLSCSPISGHRSVSWYQQTPGQGLQFLFEYFSETQRNKGNFPGRFSGRQFSNSRSEMNVSTLELGDSALYLCASSLSTGGVYEQYFGPGTRLTVT.

CDR3 sequence (DNA): TGTGCCAGCAGTTCCTCCGGGCCCGGGGGGGGGGAGACCCAGTACTTC. Its protein is CASSSSGPGGGETQYF. The rearrangement uses TRBV6-9 and TRBJ2-5; 8 bases match TRBD2. The V gene's germline CDR1 is MNHGY and CDR2 SVAAGI. V lost 4 bases to trimming and J lost 5 bases; unmatched junction nucleotides: 12. The CDR3 sequence is 16 residues long.

This chain links TRBV7-2 with TRBJ2-7; possibly TRBD1 for D (6 bases). This CDR3 region has 18 residues. The V end lost 10 bases, the J end lost 2 bases, and 30 bases lay between the germline ends. CDR1 SGHTA and CDR2 FQGNSA come from the germline V gene. As DNA, the CDR3 is TGTGCCATCAGTCCCGTGGGGGCGCGATACCGCGGTACCTACGAGCAGTACTTC. This encodes CAISPVGARYRGTYEQYF.

Comment on this clonotype: A single base is all that separates this from a far larger clone, so a read error is likely. The chain is built from TRBV6-1 and TRBJ1-2; tentatively, D is TRBD1 (5 bases). The CDR3 has 13 amino acids. CDR1 and CDR2 (germline): MNHNS, SASEGT. CDR3 DNA: TGTGCCATCAGTCCAGGGACGGCCGGTGGCTACACCTTC. Translation gives CAISPGTAGGYTF.

This clonotype is a singleton in its sample. The junction departs from the called germline gene at one end, perhaps through a read error. The chain links TRBV6-1 to TRBJ2-3; D not resolved. This CDR3 comprises 12 residues. Per the germline V gene, CDR1 is MNHNS and CDR2 is SASEGT. Here the CDR3 DNA reads TGTGCCAGCAGTGAAGTGGGGTATACTCAGTATTTT. The encoded protein is CASSEVGYTQYF.

In regard to this clonotype: One end of the junction varies from germline; a read error may be responsible. This chain uses TRBV25-1 with TRBJ2-1; D ambiguous. The CDR3 has 15 amino acids. Germline loops: CDR1 MGHDK, CDR2 SYGVNS. The CDR3 is CASSELDGDSNGQFF. The CDR3 DNA sequence: TGTGCCAGCAGTGAATTGGATGGAGATTCCAATGGGCAGTTCTTC.

This clonotype was detected many times. The chain carries TRBV6-6 and TRBJ2-1; D remains ambiguous. Germline assignment: CDR1 MNHNY and CDR2 SVGAGI (reference sequence). V gave up 0 bases and J gave up 12 bases, with 12 bases separating them. This CDR3 contains 13 residues. This chain's CDR3 is CASSYSMVSRQFF. In nucleotides, the CDR3 is TGTGCCAGCAGTTACTCGATGGTTTCGAGGCAGTTCTTC.